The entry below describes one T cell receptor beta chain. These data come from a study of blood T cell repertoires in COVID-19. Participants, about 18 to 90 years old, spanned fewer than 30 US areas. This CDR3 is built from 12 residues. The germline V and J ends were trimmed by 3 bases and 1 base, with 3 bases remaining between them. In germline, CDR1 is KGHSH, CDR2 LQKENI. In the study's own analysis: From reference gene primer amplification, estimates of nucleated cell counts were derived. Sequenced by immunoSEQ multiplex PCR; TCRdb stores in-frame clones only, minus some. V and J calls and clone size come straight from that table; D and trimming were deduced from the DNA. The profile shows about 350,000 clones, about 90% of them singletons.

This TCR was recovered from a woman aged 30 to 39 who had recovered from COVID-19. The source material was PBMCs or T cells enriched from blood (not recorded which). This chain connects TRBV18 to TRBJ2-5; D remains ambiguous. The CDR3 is CASSPVQETQYF. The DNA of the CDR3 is TGTGCCAGCTCACCCGTCCAAGAGACCCAGTACTTC.